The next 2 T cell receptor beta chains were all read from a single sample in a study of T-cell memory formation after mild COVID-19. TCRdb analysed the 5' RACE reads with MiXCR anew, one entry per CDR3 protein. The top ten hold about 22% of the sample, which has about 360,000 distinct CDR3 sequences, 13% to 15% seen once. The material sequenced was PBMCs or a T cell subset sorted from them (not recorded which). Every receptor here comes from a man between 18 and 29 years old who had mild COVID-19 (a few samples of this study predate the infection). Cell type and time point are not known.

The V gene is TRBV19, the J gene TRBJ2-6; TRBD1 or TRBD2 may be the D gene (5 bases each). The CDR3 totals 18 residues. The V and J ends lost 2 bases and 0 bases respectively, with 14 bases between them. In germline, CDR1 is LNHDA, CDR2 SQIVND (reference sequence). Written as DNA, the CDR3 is TGTGCCAGTAGTATAATTCAACGGGGCACCTCTGGGGCCAACGTCCTGACTTTC. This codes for CASSIIQRGTSGANVLTF.

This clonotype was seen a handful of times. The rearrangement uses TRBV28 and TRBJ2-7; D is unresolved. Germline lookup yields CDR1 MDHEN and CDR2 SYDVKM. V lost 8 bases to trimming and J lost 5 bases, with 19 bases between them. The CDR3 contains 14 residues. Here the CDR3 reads CASGNPGRLDEQYV. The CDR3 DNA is TGTGCCAGCGGCAACCCGGGCCGCTTAGACGAGCAGTACGTC.